The TCR beta chain under discussion was sequenced for a study of blood T cell repertoires in COVID-19. For the study at large: Sample material is recorded as cDNA or gDNA derived from T cells, B-cell-depleted T cells, or PBMCs.

Libraries were prepared by immunoSEQ multiplex PCR; TCRdb keeps only in-frame clonotypes and omits some of them. The table lists a few hundred thousand clones, 85% of them singletons. The sequencing input was peripheral blood. The clonotype comes from a woman aged 18-30 years with acute or convalescent COVID-19.

Here the CDR3 reads CASSVGTHESYGYTF. The CDR3 nucleotides read TGTGCCAGCAGCGTAGGGACACATGAATCCTATGGCTACACCTTC. The chain has TRBV9 and TRBJ1-2; possibly TRBD1 for D (5 bases). V lost 0 bases and J lost 4, with 13 bases in between. This CDR3 comprises 15 residues. The germline V gene has CDR1 SGDLS and CDR2 YYNGEE.